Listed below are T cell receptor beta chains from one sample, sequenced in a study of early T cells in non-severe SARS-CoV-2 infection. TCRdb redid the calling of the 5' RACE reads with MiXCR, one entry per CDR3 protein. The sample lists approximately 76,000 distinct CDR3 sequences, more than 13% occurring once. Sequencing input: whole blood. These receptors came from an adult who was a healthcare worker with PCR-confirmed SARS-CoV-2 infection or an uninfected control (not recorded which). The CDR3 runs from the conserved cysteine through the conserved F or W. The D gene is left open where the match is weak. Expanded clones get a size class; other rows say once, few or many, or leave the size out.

TGCAGTGCTAGAGCACTTTACAATGAGCAGTTCTTC CSARALYNEQFF - TRBJ2-1 - TRBV20-1
TGTGCCAGCAGCCCCCCTAGTGGTGGGGCCAACGTCCTGACTTTC CASSPPSGGANVLTF - TRBJ2-6 - TRBV7-9
TGTGCCAGCAGCCCTCTCGCGGGGGGACGTTACAATGAGCAGTTCTTC CASSPLAGGRYNEQFF - TRBJ2-1 TRBD2 TRBV3-1
TGTGCCAGCTCACCAACCGGGTCAAAGGGTAACTCACCCCTCCACTTT CASSPTGSKGNSPLHF few TRBJ1-6 - TRBV18
TGTGCCAGCAGCTTCAGGGGTGCCCCGGATACGCAGTATTTT CASSFRGAPDTQYF few TRBJ2-3 - TRBV7-9
TGTGCCAGCAGGCGGACAGGGAACACCGGGGAGCTGTTTTTT CASRRTGNTGELFF many TRBJ2-2 TRBD1 TRBV12-3/TRBV12-4
TGCAGCGTTGTCGGAGGGACTGAAGCTTTCTTT CSVVGGTEAFF few TRBJ1-1 - TRBV29-1
TGTGCCAGCAGCGCCGGACAGGGGAAGAATTCACCCCTCCACTTT CASSAGQGKNSPLHF few TRBJ1-6 TRBD1 TRBV9
TGTGCCAGCAGACGACAGGCGAACACTGAAGCTTTCTTT CASRRQANTEAFF few TRBJ1-1 - TRBV11-3
TGTGCCAGCAGTTTAGCGACAGGGGATGGAACCGGGGAGCTGTTTTTT CASSLATGDGTGELFF - TRBJ2-2 TRBD1 TRBV12-3/TRBV12-4
TGTGCCAGCAGCCAAGCCCCTCAAGGGGGGAGATTCTACAATGAGCAGTTCTTC CASSQAPQGGRFYNEQFF many TRBJ2-1 - TRBV14
TGTGCCAGCAGCCCGGGATGGGGTGGCAATCAGCCCCAGCATTTT CASSPGWGGNQPQHF many TRBJ1-5 - TRBV5-6
TGTGCCAGCTCACCAGCGAGGGGGGCGAATTCACCCCTCCACTTT CASSPARGANSPLHF - TRBJ1-6 - TRBV18
TGTGCCAGCAGCTCCCCCAAGCGGGGGGCTCCATCCTACGAGCAGTACTTC CASSSPKRGAPSYEQYF once TRBJ2-7 TRBD2 TRBV7-8
TGTGCCAGCAGTCTCAGGGCCCTTTCAGGGGAGCTGTTTTTT CASSLRALSGELFF few TRBJ2-2 - TRBV12-3/TRBV12-4
TGTGCCAGCAGCGATGGGACTAGCGGGCTGATAAGGGATACGCAGTATTTT CASSDGTSGLIRDTQYF - TRBJ2-3 TRBD2 TRBV7-9
TGCGCCAGCAGCCATCGGACAGGAATAATTTCCGGGGAGCTGTTTTTT CASSHRTGIISGELFF - TRBJ2-2 TRBD1 TRBV5-1
TGCGCCAGCAGCCCCTTAGCGGGGGGCCCCTACGAGCAGTACTTC CASSPLAGGPYEQYF many TRBJ2-7 TRBD2 TRBV4-1
TGTGCCAGTACCATAGGGCAGGTCGGCTACACCTTC CASTIGQVGYTF many TRBJ1-2 - TRBV19
TGTGCCAGCAGCTGGGGGCAGCGGGGCACAGATACGCAGTATTTT CASSWGQRGTDTQYF few TRBJ2-3 - TRBV11-2
TGTGCCAGCAGCGATGGACTAGCGATGGAGACCCAGTACTTC CASSDGLAMETQYF many TRBJ2-5 TRBD2 TRBV9
TGTGCCAGCAGCGAAGCTCGTTTGAACACTGAAGCTTTCTTT CASSEARLNTEAFF many TRBJ1-1 - TRBV14
TGTGCCAGCAGCCCGGGGACAGCAGCAACTAATGAAAAACTGTTTTTT CASSPGTAATNEKLFF few TRBJ1-4 TRBD1 TRBV5-5
TGTGCCAGTAGTATCCGGACTAGTCTTGAGCAGTTCTTC CASSIRTSLEQFF - TRBJ2-1 TRBD2 TRBV19
TGCGCCAGCAGCTACGACCAAGGAGCAATATATTTT CASSYDQGAIYF many TRBJ1-3 - TRBV5-1
TGCGCCAGCAGCTTGACCGATGGTCACGAGCAGTACTTC CASSLTDGHEQYF many TRBJ2-7 - TRBV5-1
TGTGCCAGCAGTTACGATGGGCAGAGCCAAGAGACCCAGTACTTC CASSYDGQSQETQYF - TRBJ2-5 - TRBV6-5
TGCAGTGCTTCCCGCTCGGGGGTAGAGACCCAGTACTTC CSASRSGVETQYF - TRBJ2-5 - TRBV20-1
TGCAGCCTATTCCGGGACAGGGTGTATGGCTACACCTTC CSLFRDRVYGYTF many TRBJ1-2 TRBD1 TRBV20-1
TGCGCCAGCAGTGAGAGGGTCAACACTGAAGCTTTCTTT CASSERVNTEAFF many TRBJ1-1 - TRBV10-1
TGTGCCAGCCACAGGATTGGAGAGACCCAGTACTTC CASHRIGETQYF many TRBJ2-5 - TRBV2
TGTGCCAGCAGTAGTAAGGATCGAGTGGGGGAGCAGTACTTC CASSSKDRVGEQYF - TRBJ2-7 - TRBV25-1
TGTGCCAGCAGCTTAGATCTGGGGACAGGGGCCATTGACTACGAGCAGTACTTC CASSLDLGTGAIDYEQYF few TRBJ2-7 TRBD1 TRBV11-2
TGTGCCTGGAACACCGGGATGGGGCCGCCGAAGACCCAGTACTTC CAWNTGMGPPKTQYF many TRBJ2-5 - TRBV30
TGTGCCAGCAGCCCTTCGGAGGATTCACCCCTCCACTTT CASSPSEDSPLHF - TRBJ1-6 - TRBV7-6
TGCGCCAGCAGGCTGGGACAGGGGAGCACAGATACGCAGTATTTT CASRLGQGSTDTQYF few TRBJ2-3 TRBD1 TRBV10-2
TGCAGCGCCGGGGACAGTTCCTACGAGCAGTACTTC CSAGDSSYEQYF - TRBJ2-7 TRBD1 TRBV29-1
TGCGCCAGCAGCCTAAACCCGGGACAGACCTACAATGAGCAGTTCTTC CASSLNPGQTYNEQFF few TRBJ2-1 TRBD1 TRBV5-1
TGTGCCAGCAGCGTGACCGGGACAGGGTTCAACGAGCAGTACTTC CASSVTGTGFNEQYF - TRBJ2-7 TRBD1 TRBV9
TGTGCTAGTGGGTTAGCGGGAAACTCCTACAATGAGCAGTTCTTC CASGLAGNSYNEQFF few TRBJ2-1 TRBD2 TRBV12-5
TGCGCCAGCAGCTTGGGTAGCGGGCTGAACACCGGGGAGCTGTTTTTT CASSLGSGLNTGELFF few TRBJ2-2 TRBD2 TRBV5-1
TGTGCCTGGAGCGTACCACACAACAATCAGCCCCAGCATTTT CAWSVPHNNQPQHF many TRBJ1-5 - TRBV30
TGTGCCAGCAGCCAAGTTACGGGGGGCCGTGGCATTCAGTACTTC CASSQVTGGRGIQYF - TRBJ2-4 - TRBV3-1
TGTGCCAGCAGTTTAAAGGCTACCAAATCTCTAGCGGGAAATCGAGATACGCAGTATTTT CASSLKATKSLAGNRDTQYF many TRBJ2-3 TRBD2 TRBV12-3/TRBV12-4
TGCGCCAGCAGCTTGGGGCCCAGCGAGAAGACCCAGTACTTC CASSLGPSEKTQYF - TRBJ2-5 - TRBV5-1
TGCAGCGTCGCCGAGGCGGCAGCCGAGCAGTACTTC CSVAEAAAEQYF - TRBJ2-7 - TRBV29-1
TGTGCCAGTAGTGGACAGACTAGCGTTGAGCAGTTCTTC CASSGQTSVEQFF many TRBJ2-1 TRBD2 TRBV19
TGTGCCAGCAGTTTGGGCAGGGGGAATCAGCCCCAGCATTTT CASSLGRGNQPQHF many TRBJ1-5 TRBD1 TRBV6-5
TGCGCCAGCAGCTTGGTAGCGGGGGCTATCCAAGAGACCCAGTACTTC CASSLVAGAIQETQYF few TRBJ2-5 TRBD2 TRBV5-1
TGTGCCAGCTCACCAGGAGGATATGAGCAGTTCTTC CASSPGGYEQFF - TRBJ2-1 - TRBV18
TGTGCCAGCAGCCCCCGCAGGGCGGGTTACACCGGGGAGCTGTTTTTT CASSPRRAGYTGELFF many TRBJ2-2 - TRBV7-6
TGTGCCAGCAGTGGACAGGGCTCCTACAATGAGCAGTTCTTC CASSGQGSYNEQFF few TRBJ2-1 TRBD1 TRBV5-8
TGTGCCTGGAGTGACAGCTCAAATCAGCCCCAGCATTTT CAWSDSSNQPQHF few TRBJ1-5 - TRBV30
TGTGCCAGCAGTTATCGGACAAATAATTCACCCCTCCACTTT CASSYRTNNSPLHF few TRBJ1-6 - TRBV6-5
TGCGCCAGCAGCCAGACGATGACAGGGAGATTTTCCACTGAAGCTTTCTTT CASSQTMTGRFSTEAFF few TRBJ1-1 TRBD1 TRBV4-1
TGTGCCAGCAGCGTGGGACTAGCGGGAGGGCCAGAGACCCAGTACTTC CASSVGLAGGPETQYF few TRBJ2-5 TRBD2 TRBV9
TGCAGCGTTGATAGAGGGATCTGGCAGTTCTTC CSVDRGIWQFF - TRBJ2-1 - TRBV29-1
TGTGCCAGCTCTCGGGCCGGGACAGCCACCTACGAGCAGTACTTC CASSRAGTATYEQYF - TRBJ2-7 TRBD1 TRBV25-1
TGTGCCAGCAGTTTTGGATCCGATGTATGGAACACTGAAGCTTTCTTT CASSFGSDVWNTEAFF few TRBJ1-1 - TRBV12-3/TRBV12-4
TGTGCCTGGAGTGTAGGGAGCCCCTACAATGAGCAGTTCTTC CAWSVGSPYNEQFF few TRBJ2-1 - TRBV30